These T cell receptor beta chains were read from a single sample in a study of blood T cells in healthy people across ages. TCRdb re-called the 5' RACE reads with MiXCR, one entry per CDR3 protein. Of 450,000 to 700,000 distinct CDR3 sequences in the sample, approximately 27% were seen once. Sequences were obtained from blood. The source of these receptors is a woman aged 65 to 85 in good health. Both conserved end residues are part of each CDR3. A D gene is named only where the DNA matches it firmly. A row's size may be missing; if present it is once, few, many or a size class.

v_call	clone_size	d_call	j_call	cdr3_length	cdr3_nt	cdr3_aa
TRBV7-2	-	-	TRBJ2-5	12	TGTGCCAGCAGCTTCTATGGGGAGACCCAGTACTTC	CASSFYGETQYF
TRBV29-1	few	TRBD1	TRBJ2-7	13	TGCAGCGCCACGGGACAGGGGGGTTACGAGCAGTACTTC	CSATGQGGYEQYF
TRBV29-1	-	-	TRBJ1-5	15	TGCAGCGTCGCCCTCTCGACAGATAGCAATCAGCCCCAGCATTTT	CSVALSTDSNQPQHF
TRBV29-1	few	-	TRBJ2-5	13	TGCAGCGTTGAACAGGGCGGGGATGGGACCCAGTACTTC	CSVEQGGDGTQYF
TRBV20-1	-	-	TRBJ1-2	12	TGCAGTGCTAGAGAGAGCTCTATCGGCTACACCTTC	CSARESSIGYTF
TRBV5-1	few	-	TRBJ2-3	15	TGCGCCAGCAGCTCCTCGGGACCGCCAATGGATACGCAGTATTTT	CASSSSGPPMDTQYF
TRBV12-3/TRBV12-4	few	-	TRBJ2-7	11	TGTGCCTGCAGTTTAATAAGGGAGCAGTACTTC	CACSLIREQYF
TRBV4-2	few	-	TRBJ1-6	17	TGTGCCAGCAGCCAAACTTCCGGGCTAGCTTTTAATTCACCCCTCCACTTT	CASSQTSGLAFNSPLHF
TRBV6-5	few	TRBD1	TRBJ1-6	15	TGTGCCAGCAGTAGCATCGACAGGGGTAATTCACCCCTCCACTTT	CASSSIDRGNSPLHF
TRBV3-1	-	-	TRBJ1-2	14	TGTGCCAGCAGCCAAGGGGGTACTAACTATGGCTACACCTTC	CASSQGGTNYGYTF
TRBV29-1	many	-	TRBJ2-5	12	TGCAGCGCCCTTCGGGCCCAAGAGACCCAGTACTTC	CSALRAQETQYF
TRBV7-2	-	TRBD2	TRBJ2-2	15	TGTGCCAGCAGCATAGGACTAGCGGGGGGCGGGGAGCTGTTTTTT	CASSIGLAGGGELFF
TRBV4-1	few	-	TRBJ1-1	16	TGCGCCAGCAGCCAAGATCCCAGTAGGCAGAACACTGAAGCTTTCTTT	CASSQDPSRQNTEAFF
TRBV20-1	few	-	TRBJ1-1	13	TGCAGTGCCAGCCCGAAGGGTTTCACTGAAGCTTTCTTT	CSASPKGFTEAFF
TRBV12-5	few	-	TRBJ2-2	15	TGTGCTAGTGGTTTGGGTTTGACCTACACCGGGGAGCTGTTTTTT	CASGLGLTYTGELFF
TRBV30	-	-	TRBJ1-2	11	TGTGCCTGGACGTCAGGGACTGGCTACACCTTC	CAWTSGTGYTF
TRBV3-1	few	TRBD2	TRBJ2-5	18	TGTGCCAGCAGCCAAGATCTAGCGACTAGCGGGAGTAGGCAGACCCAGTACTTC	CASSQDLATSGSRQTQYF
TRBV5-6	-	TRBD1	TRBJ1-2	13	TGTGCCAGCAGCTGCCGGGACAGGGTCCTCGACACCTTC	CASSCRDRVLDTF
TRBV20-1	once	-	TRBJ1-1	12	TGCAGTGCTAGAACCGGGACGGATGAAGCTTTCTTT	CSARTGTDEAFF
TRBV6-6	few	-	TRBJ1-1	14	TGTGCCAGCAGTTACGGGGTAGGGAACACTGAAGCTTTCTTT	CASSYGVGNTEAFF
TRBV6-2/TRBV6-3	-	TRBD2	TRBJ2-7	17	TGTGCCAGCAGTTACTCGAAAACGGCTAGCGGGGACTACGAGCAGTACTTC	CASSYSKTASGDYEQYF
TRBV12-3/TRBV12-4	few	TRBD1	TRBJ1-4	15	TGTGCCAGCAGACCGGACAGGGCTAACAATGAAAAACTGTTTTTT	CASRPDRANNEKLFF
TRBV19	-	TRBD2	TRBJ2-1	17	TGTGCCAGTAGTAATCAATACCGCGGGGGAGGTTACAATGAGCAGTTCTTC	CASSNQYRGGGYNEQFF